This T cell receptor (beta chain) comes out of a study of OX40 agonist ivuxolimab in advanced cancers. The V end was cut by 0 bases, the J end by 0 bases, with 6 bases between. CDR1 is SEHNR, CDR2 FQNEAQ, per germline (reference sequence). This CDR3 contains 14 residues. This table comes from immunoSEQ multiplex PCR, and its TCRdb copy is limited to in-frame clones, with some not included. The repertoire holds tens of thousands of clones, with approximately 80% as singletons. This receptor was identified in an adult with an advanced solid tumor such as melanoma, head and neck, liver or kidney cancer. The V and J genes are TRBV7-9 and TRBJ2-7; no definite D call. Sequencing was performed on CD4+ or CD8+ T cells sorted from blood, taken in a trial of the OX40 agonist ivuxolimab. CDR3 in amino acids: CASSLAGSSYEQYF. The CDR3 nucleotides read TGTGCCAGCAGCTTAGCGGGAAGCTCCTACGAGCAGTACTTC.